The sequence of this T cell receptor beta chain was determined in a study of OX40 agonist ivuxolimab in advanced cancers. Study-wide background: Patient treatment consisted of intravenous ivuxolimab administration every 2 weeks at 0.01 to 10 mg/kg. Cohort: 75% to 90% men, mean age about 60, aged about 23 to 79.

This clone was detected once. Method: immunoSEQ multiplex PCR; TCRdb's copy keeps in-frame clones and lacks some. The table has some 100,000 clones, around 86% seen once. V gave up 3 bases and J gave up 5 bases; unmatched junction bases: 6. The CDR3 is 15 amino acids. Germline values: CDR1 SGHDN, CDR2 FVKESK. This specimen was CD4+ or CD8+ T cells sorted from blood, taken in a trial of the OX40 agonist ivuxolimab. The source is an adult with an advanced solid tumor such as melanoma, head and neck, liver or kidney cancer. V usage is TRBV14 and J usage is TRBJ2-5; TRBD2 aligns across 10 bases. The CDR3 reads CASSHSSGSMETQYF. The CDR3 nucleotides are TGTGCCAGCAGCCACTCTAGCGGGAGTATGGAGACCCAGTACTTC.